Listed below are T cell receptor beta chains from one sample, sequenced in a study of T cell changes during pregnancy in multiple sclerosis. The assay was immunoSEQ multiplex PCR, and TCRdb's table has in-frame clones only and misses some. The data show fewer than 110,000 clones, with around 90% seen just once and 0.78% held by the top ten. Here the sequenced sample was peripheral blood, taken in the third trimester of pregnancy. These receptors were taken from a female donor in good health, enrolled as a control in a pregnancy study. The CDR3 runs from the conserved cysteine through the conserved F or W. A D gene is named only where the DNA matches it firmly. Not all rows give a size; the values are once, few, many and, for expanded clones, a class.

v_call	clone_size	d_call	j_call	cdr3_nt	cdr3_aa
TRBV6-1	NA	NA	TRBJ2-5	TGTGCCAGCAGTGCCCAGGAGGCCCAAGAGACCCAGTACTTC	CASSAQEAQETQYF
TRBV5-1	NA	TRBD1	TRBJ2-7	TGCGCCAGCAGCTTGGCCGGGACAGGCGCCTACGAGCAGTACTTC	CASSLAGTGAYEQYF
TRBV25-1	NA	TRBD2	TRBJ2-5	TGTGCCAGCACCGCGGGGGGGCAGGAGACCCAGTACTTC	CASTAGGQETQYF
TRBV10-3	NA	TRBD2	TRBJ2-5	TGTGCCGCCGCGGGGGGACGGGGAGAGACCCAGTACTTC	CAAAGGRGETQYF
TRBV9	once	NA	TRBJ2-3	TGTGCCAGCAGCGTAGGCGGCCCCTCTGCGGCAGATACGCAGTATTTT	CASSVGGPSAADTQYF
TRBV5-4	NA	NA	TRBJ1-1	TGTGCCAGCAGCTTGGGAGGGGGGGAGACTGAAGCTTTCTTT	CASSLGGGETEAFF
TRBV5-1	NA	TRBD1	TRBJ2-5	TGCGCCAGCAGTACCGGGACAGTCCAAGAGACCCAGTACTTC	CASSTGTVQETQYF
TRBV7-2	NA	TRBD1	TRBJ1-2	TGTGCCAGCAGCCGGACAGGGAAGGACTATGGCTACACCTTC	CASSRTGKDYGYTF
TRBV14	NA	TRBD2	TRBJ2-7	TGTGCCAGCACCGGATCGGGAGGGGGCGAGCAGTACTTC	CASTGSGGGEQYF
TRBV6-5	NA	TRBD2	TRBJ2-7	TGTGCCAGCAGGTCCCTAGCGGGGGGAACCTACGAGCAGTACTTC	CASRSLAGGTYEQYF
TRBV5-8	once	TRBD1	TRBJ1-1	TGTGCCAGCAGCCAATTCGCCGGGACAGGGGTACATCACACTGAAGCTTTCTTT	CASSQFAGTGVHHTEAFF
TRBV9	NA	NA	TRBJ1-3	TGTGCCAGTACAGGAAACTCTGGAAACACCATATATTTT	CASTGNSGNTIYF
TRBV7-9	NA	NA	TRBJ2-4	TGTGCCAGCAGCTTACCTTGGGGGCGGGGGGCCAAAAACATTCAGTACTTC	CASSLPWGRGAKNIQYF